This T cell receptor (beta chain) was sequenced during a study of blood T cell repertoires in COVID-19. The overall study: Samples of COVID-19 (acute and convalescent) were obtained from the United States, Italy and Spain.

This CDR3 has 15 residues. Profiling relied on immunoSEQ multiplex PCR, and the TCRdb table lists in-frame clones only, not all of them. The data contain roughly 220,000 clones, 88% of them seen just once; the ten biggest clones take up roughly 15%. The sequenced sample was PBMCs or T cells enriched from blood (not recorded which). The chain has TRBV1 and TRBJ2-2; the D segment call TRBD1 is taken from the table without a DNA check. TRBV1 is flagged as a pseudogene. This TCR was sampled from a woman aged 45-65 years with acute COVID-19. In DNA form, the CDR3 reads TGCACCAGCAGCCGCAGGGACAGGAACACCGGGGAGCTGTTTTTT. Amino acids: CTSSRRDRNTGELFF.